The 32 T cell receptor beta chains reported below all come from one sample, sequenced in a study of read filtering for tumor transcriptome and immune sequencing (dated by TCRdb to the early 2020s). TCRdb records Illumina HiSeq 4000 as the sequencer. TCR libraries were constructed from about 400 ng RNA using the Immunoverse kit, and molecular barcoded adaptors covering alpha/delta and beta/gamma chains were employed. TCRdb ran its own pipeline on the public reads, namely fastp trimming at Q25 and MiXCR clone calling, and kept in-frame beta chains. Every CDR3 protein is listed once, alongside the most common genes and DNA of its rows. This sample is represented by about 15,000 distinct CDR3 sequences; about a fifth of them were singletons. 80% of the sample is in the top ten clones. Sequences were obtained from a population of CD138-negative cells sorted from bone marrow. The sample's cell subset or site, from its label and the paper: bone marrow mononuclear cells depleted of CD138+ plasma/myeloma cells by negative magnetic selection. The receptors were sampled from a donor aged 40 or over with multiple myeloma.

This clonotype was picked up many times. The V gene is TRBV20-1, the J gene TRBJ2-5, with 7 bases matching TRBD1. This CDR3 region has 14 residues. The V gene's germline CDR1 is DFQATT and CDR2 SNEGSKA (reference sequence). V gave up 1 base and J gave up 2 bases; unmatched junction bases: 4. The CDR3: CSARVWDRQETQYF. The CDR3 DNA reads TGCAGTGCTAGAGTCTGGGACAGACAAGAGACCCAGTACTTC.

V and J are TRBV2 and TRBJ2-7; 8 bases are a match to TRBD1. The CDR3 is made up of 15 amino acids. With V trimmed by 8 bases and J by 0 bases, 9 bases remained unmatched. The germline CDR1 and CDR2 sequences are SNHLY and FYNNEI. The CDR3 loop is CASEPPGTGSYEQYF. The CDR3 DNA reads TGTGCCAGCGAACCGCCCGGGACAGGCTCCTACGAGCAGTACTTC.

This chain joins TRBV20-1 and TRBJ1-5; TRBD1 aligns across 11 bases. With 4 bases clipped from V and 0 bases from J, the junction kept 8 bases outside the gene matches. The CDR3 is 17 amino acids. CDR1 and CDR2 (germline): DFQATT, SNEGSKA (reference sequence). CDR3 nucleotides: TGCAGTGCTATTCCGGGACAGGGGGGGTATAGCAATCAGCCCCAGCATTTT. Amino acid sequence: CSAIPGQGGYSNQPQHF.

With respect to this clonotype: A much bigger clone sits one base away, suggesting this may be a read error. The V call is TRBV20-1, the J call TRBJ2-7, with 8 positions matching TRBD2. The CDR3 totals 13 residues. In germline, CDR1 is DFQATT, CDR2 SNEGSKA (reference sequence). V was pared by 6 bases and J by 5 bases, with 9 bases of the junction left unmatched. CDR3 bases: TGCAGTGCCCCGTTGCGGGGGGACCACGAGCAGTACTTC. Its translation is CSAPLRGDHEQYF.

This clonotype was picked up many times. The chain joins TRBV2 to TRBJ2-1; D may be TRBD2 (7 bases). Per the germline V gene, CDR1 is SNHLY and CDR2 is FYNNEI. CDR3 length equals 15 residues. The V end was cut by 6 bases, the J end by 2 bases, with 14 bases between. The CDR3 protein is CASRRGGATYNEQFF. The DNA for the CDR3 is TGTGCCAGCAGGAGGGGGGGTGCAACCTACAATGAGCAGTTCTTC.

Of note for this clonotype: A much larger clone lies a single base off, so this may be a read error. The gene calls are TRBV7-7 and TRBJ2-5, with D possibly called TRBD1 or TRBD2 (5 bases each). Germline assignment: CDR1 SSHAT and CDR2 FNYEAQ (reference sequence). The CDR3 has 16 residues. As DNA, the CDR3 is TGTGCTAGCAGCTCCGGCCCCCGGGGCTCCCAAGAGACCAAGTACTTC. This encodes CASSSGPRGSQETKYF.

The sample holds many counts of this clonotype. The V gene is TRBV20-1, the J gene TRBJ2-1; maybe TRBD2 (5 bases). Germline CDR1 is DFQATT and CDR2 is SNEGSKA (reference sequence). Trimming took off 6 bases at V and 7 bases at J, with 16 bases between the two ends. The CDR3 loop spans 13 amino acids. The CDR3 bases are TGCAGTGCGCGGCTAGCTTGGGGAAATGAGCAGTTCTTC. Amino acid sequence: CSARLAWGNEQFF.

A few counts support this clonotype. This chain links TRBV7-9 with TRBJ2-7, with 9 nucleotides matching TRBD1. The CDR3 sequence is 15 residues long. J lost 2 bases, V lost 4 bases, and 6 bases had no gene match. From germline, CDR1 is SEHNR and CDR2 FQNEAQ (reference sequence). The chain's CDR3 is CASSSFRQGAYEQYF. The CDR3 DNA follows: TGTGCCAGCAGCTCTTTCCGACAGGGGGCCTACGAGCAGTACTTC.

This clonotype was detected ten times or more. The V gene is TRBV5-6, the J gene TRBJ2-3; 7 positions match TRBD2. The CDR3 is made up of 13 amino acids. From germline, CDR1 is SGHDT and CDR2 YYEEEE. J lost 3 bases, V lost 5 bases, and 3 bases had no gene match. The CDR3 DNA sequence: TGTGCCAGCAGTTTACTAGCGACAGATACGCAGTATTTT. Protein sequence: CASSLLATDTQYF.

The chain is built from TRBV20-1 and TRBJ1-4, with D maybe TRBD1 (6 bases). CDR1 DFQATT and CDR2 SNEGSKA come from the germline V gene (reference sequence). Deletions cut 3 bases from V and 8 bases from J, with 16 bases between. The CDR3 totals 14 residues. CDR3 in amino acids: CSASSTGLVEKLFF. DNA of the CDR3: TGCAGTGCTAGTTCCACAGGGTTGGTAGAAAAACTGTTTTTT.

This chain joins TRBV5-6 and TRBJ1-5; D is ambiguous. CDR1 and CDR2 from the germline V gene are SGHDT and YYEEEE. The CDR3 loop spans 11 amino acids. V lost 3 bases, J lost 7 bases, and 5 bases lay in between. CDR3 DNA: TGTGCCAGCAGCTCGTGGCAGCCCCAGCATTTT. Protein sequence: CASSSWQPQHF.

This clonotype came up many times. The chain couples TRBV6-2 or TRBV6-3 to TRBJ2-2; possible D gene TRBD2, 6 bases. Per the germline V gene, CDR1 is MNHEY and CDR2 is SVGEGT. The V end lost 3 bases, the J end lost 7 bases, and 18 bases lay between the germline ends. This CDR3 spans 16 amino acids. CDR3 region: CASSYPGTFDRGELFF. In DNA, the CDR3 is TGTGCCAGCAGTTATCCCGGGACTTTCGACCGCGGGGAGCTGTTTTTT.

The V call is TRBV4-3, the J call TRBJ2-1; perhaps TRBD2 as D (6 bases). V gave up 2 bases and J gave up 9 bases, with 14 bases separating them. CDR3 length: 14 amino acids. Looked up from germline, CDR1 is LGHNA and CDR2 is YSLEER. The CDR3 DNA reads as TGCGCCAGCAGCCAAAGGGGAGGAGGGAGTGAGCAGTTCTTC. This codes for CASSQRGGGSEQFF.

In this sample, this clonotype turned up a few times. The V call is TRBV5-1, the J call TRBJ2-3; D gene unclear. This CDR3 is built from 15 residues. In germline, CDR1 is SGHRS, CDR2 YFSETQ. Trimming stripped 6 bases from V and 2 bases from J, with 16 bases between. The CDR3 DNA follows: TGCGCCAGCACCCCCCTAGGTTCAGCCACAGATACGCAGTATTTT. Its protein is CASTPLGSATDTQYF.

About this clonotype: This may stem from a read error, because a much larger clone lies one nucleotide away. The chain uses TRBV19 and TRBJ2-1; D is perhaps TRBD1 or TRBD2 (5 bases each). This CDR3 contains 16 residues. Germline CDR1 is LNHDA and CDR2 is SQIVND (reference sequence). This CDR3 reads CASSSIRGRRRNERFF. Here the CDR3 DNA reads TGTGCCAGTAGTTCCATAAGGGGACGCCGGCGGAATGAGCGGTTCTTC.

Many counts were recorded for this clonotype. The rearrangement links TRBV5-4 to TRBJ2-1; D perhaps matches TRBD1 (5 bases). CDR1 SGHNT and CDR2 YYREEE come from the germline V gene (reference sequence). Deletions cut 4 bases from V and 9 bases from J, with 14 bases between. The CDR3 sequence is 13 residues long. CDR3 nucleotide sequence: TGTGCCAGCAGCCTCGGGCACCAGGGTGAGCAGTTCTTC. This encodes CASSLGHQGEQFF.

This clonotype has a handful of counts. The chain combines TRBV19 with TRBJ2-5, with D perhaps matching TRBD1 or TRBD2 (6 bases each). Germline assignment: CDR1 LNHDA and CDR2 SQIVND (reference sequence). V dropped 3 bases and J dropped 4 bases, with 15 bases sitting between them. The CDR3 totals 15 residues. The CDR3 loop is CASSITTGAGETQYF. The CDR3 region has the DNA TGTGCCAGTAGTATTACGACGGGGGCTGGAGAGACCCAGTACTTC.

This clonotype was found many times. J is TRBJ2-2 and V is TRBV29-1, with 8 bases identical to TRBD1. The ends lost 6 bases at V and 6 bases at J; junction bases unmatched: 12. Germline CDR1 reads SQVTM; CDR2 reads ANQGSEA. The CDR3 spans 15 residues. CDR3 residues: CSVLGQGKFPGELFF. The DNA for the CDR3 is TGCAGCGTCCTAGGACAGGGAAAATTCCCCGGGGAGCTGTTTTTT.

In its sample, this clonotype was seen a few times. The rearrangement joins TRBV6-2 or TRBV6-3 to TRBJ1-1; maybe TRBD1 (5 bases). Germline V gives CDR1 MNHEY, CDR2 SVGEGT. This CDR3 has 16 amino acids. The V gene lost 11 bases and the J gene lost 2 bases, with 24 bases spanning the gap. The CDR3 sequence: CAGVAGQGIGNTEAFF. The CDR3 coding sequence is TGTGCCGGTGTAGCAGGGCAGGGAATAGGCAACACTGAAGCTTTCTTT.

This clonotype was picked up a small number of times. The DNA for the CDR3 is TGTGCCAGCAGTGAATCGGACAGATATCAGCCCCAGCATTTT. Amino acids: CASSESDRYQPQHF. The chain is built from TRBV2 and TRBJ1-5; a possible D gene is TRBD1 (6 bases). V gave up 2 bases and J gave up 5 bases, with 10 bases separating them. The CDR3 is 14 amino acids. Looked up from germline, CDR1 is SNHLY and CDR2 is FYNNEI. Full variable domain (outside the CDR3, taken from reference TRBV2 and TRBJ1-5): EPEVTQTPSHQVTQMGQEVILRCVPISNHLYFYWYRQILGQKVEFLVSFYNNEISEKSEIFDDQFSVERPDGSNFTLKIRSTKLEDSAMYFCASSESDRYQPQHFGDGTRLSIL.

This clonotype has more than one count but fewer than ten. The chain uses TRBV27 and TRBJ1-6; 9 bases are shared with TRBD1. Germline V gene data show CDR1 as MNHEY and CDR2 as SMNVEV (reference sequence). The CDR3 runs 15 residues. The V gene end was trimmed by 6 bases and the J gene end by 10 bases; junction bases not matched to a gene: 10. The CDR3 sequence: CASSPTGTGLSPLHF. CDR3 nucleotide sequence: TGTGCCAGCAGCCCAACCGGGACAGGGCTGTCACCCCTCCACTTT.

This clonotype was detected only a few times. The chain couples TRBV5-1 to TRBJ2-5; the match to TRBD2 covers 7 bases. The CDR3 extends over 17 amino acids. V trimming: 3 bases; J trimming: 2 bases; junction bases outside the gene matches: 13. Germline CDR1 and CDR2: SGHRS and YFSETQ. This CDR3 is CASSWEGFLHLQETQYF. The DNA of the CDR3 is TGCGCCAGCAGCTGGGAGGGTTTCCTTCACCTACAAGAGACCCAGTACTTC.

As to this clonotype: One base separates it from a far larger clone, so it is likely a read error. V usage is TRBV6-2 or TRBV6-3 and J usage is TRBJ2-5, with D hard to call. The CDR3 sequence is 11 residues long. Trimming took off 7 bases at V and 2 bases at J, with 5 bases between the two ends. Germline CDR1 MNHEY, CDR2 SVGEGT. The DNA of the CDR3 is TGTGCCAGCACCGATCAAGAGACCCAGTACTTC. It yields the protein CASTDQETQYF.

The chain combines TRBV28 with TRBJ1-1; a possible D gene is TRBD1 (6 bases). CDR3 length equals 14 residues. Trimming cost V 5 bases and J 0 bases, with 10 bases left between them. Germline V gene data show CDR1 as MDHEN and CDR2 as SYDVKM. The CDR3 DNA reads TGTGCCAGCAGTGAAACAGGGTTGAACACTGAAGCTTTCTTT. Residues: CASSETGLNTEAFF.

As for this clonotype: Germline and junction disagree at one end, which may indicate a read error. This rearrangement joins TRBV20-1 to TRBJ2-2; D might be TRBD1 (6 bases). Per the germline V gene, CDR1 is DFQATT and CDR2 is SNEGSKA (reference sequence). The CDR3 contains 15 residues. This CDR3 is CSAGTGTTNTGELFF. The CDR3 coding sequence is TGCAGTGCTGGCACCGGGACAACGAACACCGGGGAGCTGTTCTTT.

This clonotype has ten or more counts. This chain links TRBV12-3 or TRBV12-4 with TRBJ2-1, with 8 bases lining up with TRBD1. V was clipped by 7 bases and J by 5 bases; unmatched bases: 7. This CDR3 contains 14 residues. The CDR3 loop reads CASTRSDRDNEQFF. In DNA form, the CDR3 reads TGTGCCAGCACCCGGTCGGACAGGGACAATGAGCAGTTCTTC.

In the case of this clonotype: One end of the junction varies from germline; a read error may be responsible. The chain couples TRBV20-1 to TRBJ2-5; weak D call: TRBD2 (6 bases). This CDR3 has 18 amino acids. The germline CDR1 and CDR2 sequences are DFQATT and SNEGSKA (reference sequence). The CDR3 DNA follows: TGCAGTGCTACCACCCTAGCGAATACTGATAGTTATCAAGGGACCCAGTACTTC. It encodes CSATTLANTDSYQGTQYF.

Worth noting for this clonotype: It may be a read error: a sequence one base away is much more abundant. The CDR3 end shows no conserved phenylalanine or tryptophan, and so a read error is likely. The genes are TRBV6-2 or TRBV6-3 and TRBJ2-1; 7 bases fit TRBD2. The CDR3 is 15 amino acids. Trimming cost V 0 bases and J 7 bases; bases outside gene matches: 6. Germline V lookup: CDR1 MNHEY, CDR2 SVGEGT. The CDR3 DNA is TGTGCCAGCAGTTACTCGGCTAGCGGATTAAATGAGCAGTTCCTC. This gives the protein CASSYSASGLNEQFL.

With respect to this clonotype: Germline and junction disagree at one end, which may indicate a read error. The chain couples TRBV24-1 to TRBJ1-5, with 8 bases matching TRBD1. The CDR3 consists of 17 residues. Germline V CDR1 and CDR2: KGHDR, SFDVKD. The CDR3 region is CATSDSTGDYSNQPQRF. DNA for the CDR3: TGTGCCACCAGTGATTCGACAGGGGATTATAGCAATCAGCCCCAGCGTTTT.

This clonotype showed up just a few times. This chain's CDR3 is CASNLTGAIPYEQYF. The CDR3 bases are TGTGCCAGCAACCTAACAGGGGCCATCCCCTACGAGCAGTACTTC. This chain links TRBV7-6 with TRBJ2-7; 7 bases line up with TRBD1. The CDR3 runs 15 residues. V lost 7 bases to trimming and J lost 2 bases; unmatched junction nucleotides: 11. The germline V gene has CDR1 SGHVS and CDR2 FNYEAQ.

V gene TRBV7-2 combines with J gene TRBJ2-3; 8 positions match TRBD1. V lost 4 bases, J lost 7 bases, and 4 bases stayed unmatched. Germline loops: CDR1 SGHTA, CDR2 FQGNSA. The CDR3 has 13 residues. CDR3 DNA sequence: TGTGCCAGCAGCTCACAGGGGGTAAATACGCAGTATTTT. It translates to CASSSQGVNTQYF.

Concerning this clonotype itself: A far more abundant clone sits one base away, making this likely a read error. The genes are TRBV6-5 and TRBJ2-6, with 7 positions matching TRBD1. CDR3 length equals 19 residues. Germline loops: CDR1 MNHEY, CDR2 SVGAGI. V shed 0 bases and J 4 bases; nucleotides not matched to a gene: 12. CDR3 residues: CASSYSPRDSHWGANVLTF. CDR3 coding DNA: TGTGCCAGCAGTTACTCTCCACGGGACAGCCATTGGGGGGCCAACGTCCTGACTTTC.